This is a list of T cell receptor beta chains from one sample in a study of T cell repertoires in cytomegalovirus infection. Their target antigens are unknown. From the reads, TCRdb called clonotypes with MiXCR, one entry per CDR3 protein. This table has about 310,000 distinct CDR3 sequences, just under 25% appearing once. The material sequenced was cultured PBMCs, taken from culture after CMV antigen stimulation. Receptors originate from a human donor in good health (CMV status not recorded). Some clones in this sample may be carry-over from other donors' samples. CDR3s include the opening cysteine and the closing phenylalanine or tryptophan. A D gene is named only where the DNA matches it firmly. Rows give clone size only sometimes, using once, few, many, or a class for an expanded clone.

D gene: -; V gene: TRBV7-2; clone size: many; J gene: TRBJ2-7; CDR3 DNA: TGTGCCAGCAGCTTAGTAGCGGGACAGGCTCAAACCGAGCAGTACTTC; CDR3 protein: CASSLVAGQAQTEQYF
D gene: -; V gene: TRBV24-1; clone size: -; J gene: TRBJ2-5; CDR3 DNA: TGTGCCACCAGTGATCGAGAGACCCAGTACTTC; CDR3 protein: CATSDRETQYF
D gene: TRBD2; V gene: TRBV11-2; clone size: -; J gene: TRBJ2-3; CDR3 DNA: TGTGCCAGCAGCTTAGGTGTTAGCGGGAGGGCCGTTTCCAGACTTCTCGCAGATACGCAGTATTTT; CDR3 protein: CASSLGVSGRAVSRLLADTQYF
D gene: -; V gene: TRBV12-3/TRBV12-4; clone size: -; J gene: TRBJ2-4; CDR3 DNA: TGTGCCAGCAGTTTTGAGAAAAACATTCAGTACTTC; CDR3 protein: CASSFEKNIQYF
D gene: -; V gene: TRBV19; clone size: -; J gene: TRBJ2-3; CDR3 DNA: TGTGCCAGTAGTCCCGGGGGTGAGCGACTTACGCAGTATTTT; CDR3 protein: CASSPGGERLTQYF
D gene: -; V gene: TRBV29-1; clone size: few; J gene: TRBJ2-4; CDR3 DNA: TGCAGCGTTGAAGGCCGGCAGAACATTCAGTACTTC; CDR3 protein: CSVEGRQNIQYF
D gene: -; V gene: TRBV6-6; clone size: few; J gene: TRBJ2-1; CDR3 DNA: TGTGCCAGCATCGCCCGGGGCGGATGGAGCTCCTACAATGAGCAGTTCTTC; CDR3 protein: CASIARGGWSSYNEQFF
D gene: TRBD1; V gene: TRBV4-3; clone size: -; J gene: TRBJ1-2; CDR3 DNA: TGCGCCAGCAGCCAAGCTAGGGGACAGGGGGCTTATGGCTACACCTTC; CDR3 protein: CASSQARGQGAYGYTF
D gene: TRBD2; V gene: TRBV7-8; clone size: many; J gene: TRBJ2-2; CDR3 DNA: TGTGCCAGCAGTCGTGGACTAGCGGGAGGGCCGGGCACCGGGGAGCTGTTTTTT; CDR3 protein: CASSRGLAGGPGTGELFF
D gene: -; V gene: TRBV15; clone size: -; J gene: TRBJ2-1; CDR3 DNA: TGTGCCACCAGCAGGGGCGGGCTAGGGAATGAGCAGTTCTTC; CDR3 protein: CATSRGGLGNEQFF
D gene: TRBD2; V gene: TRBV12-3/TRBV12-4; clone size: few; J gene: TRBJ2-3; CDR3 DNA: TGTGCCAGCAGTTTAGCGCTGAGAGCGGGGGGCACCAGAGATACGCAGTATTTT; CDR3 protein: CASSLALRAGGTRDTQYF
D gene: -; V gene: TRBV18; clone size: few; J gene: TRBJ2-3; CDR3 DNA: TGTGCCAGCTCACCACAGGAGGGGGCAGATACGCAGTATTTT; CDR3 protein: CASSPQEGADTQYF
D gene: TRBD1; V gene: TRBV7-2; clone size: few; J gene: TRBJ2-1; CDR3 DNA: TGTGCCAGCAGCCGGGACAGGGTCGAATGGGAGCAGTTCTTC; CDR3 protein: CASSRDRVEWEQFF
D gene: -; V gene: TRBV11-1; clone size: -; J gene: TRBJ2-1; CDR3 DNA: TGTGCCAGCAGCCTCTCGACTGATTACAATGAGCAGTTCTTC; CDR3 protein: CASSLSTDYNEQFF
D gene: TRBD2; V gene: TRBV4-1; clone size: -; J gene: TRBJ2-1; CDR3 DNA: TGCGCCAGCAGCCAAGTTACGGGACTAGCGGGAGGTTCCGAACGGGATGAGCAGTTCTTC; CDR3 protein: CASSQVTGLAGGSERDEQFF
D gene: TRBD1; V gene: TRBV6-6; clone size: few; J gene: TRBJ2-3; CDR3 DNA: TGTGCCAGCAGTTACGGGGACAGCGTTACCACAGATACGCAGTATTTT; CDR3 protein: CASSYGDSVTTDTQYF
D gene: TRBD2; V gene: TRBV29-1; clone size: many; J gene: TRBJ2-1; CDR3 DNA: TGCAGCTTACGACTAGCACCCTACAATGAGCAGTTCTTC; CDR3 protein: CSLRLAPYNEQFF
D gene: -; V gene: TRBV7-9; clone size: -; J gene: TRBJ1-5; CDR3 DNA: TGTGCCAGCAGCTTAGCATGGGGGAATCAGCCCCAGCATTTT; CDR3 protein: CASSLAWGNQPQHF
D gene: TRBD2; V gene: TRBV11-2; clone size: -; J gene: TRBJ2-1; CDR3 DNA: TGTGCCAGCAGCCCTGGCGAGCGGGGGGCACGAGAGCAGTTCTTC; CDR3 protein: CASSPGERGAREQFF
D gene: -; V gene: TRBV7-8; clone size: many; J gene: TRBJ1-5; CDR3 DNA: TGTGCCAGCAGCTTAGGGGGGGGCACAGGAGATCAGCCCCAGCATTTT; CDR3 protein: CASSLGGGTGDQPQHF
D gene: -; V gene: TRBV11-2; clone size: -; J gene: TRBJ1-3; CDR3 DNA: TGTGCCAGCAGCCCTAGACTCGAGGGAAACACCATATATTTT; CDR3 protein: CASSPRLEGNTIYF
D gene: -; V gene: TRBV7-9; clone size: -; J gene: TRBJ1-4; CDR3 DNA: TGTGCCAGCAGCCCCGGGACATCGGGAACTAATGAAAAACTGTTTTTT; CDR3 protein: CASSPGTSGTNEKLFF
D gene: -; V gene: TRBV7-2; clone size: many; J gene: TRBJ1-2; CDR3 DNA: TGTGCCAGCAGCTTCACCCCGCCCCCTGTGGACTATGGCTACACCTTC; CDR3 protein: CASSFTPPPVDYGYTF
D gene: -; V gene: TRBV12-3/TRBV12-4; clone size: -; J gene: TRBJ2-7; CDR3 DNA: TGTGCCAGCCGGGGGCGGAGTAGCTCCTACGAGCAGTACTTC; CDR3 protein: CASRGRSSSYEQYF
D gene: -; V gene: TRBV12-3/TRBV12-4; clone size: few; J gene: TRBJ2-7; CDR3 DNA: TGTGCCAGCAGTCAGACCACTTCCTACGAGCAGTACTTC; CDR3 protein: CASSQTTSYEQYF
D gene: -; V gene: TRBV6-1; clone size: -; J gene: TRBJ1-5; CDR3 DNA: TGTGCCAGCTCGGGGCCATATAGCAATCAGCCCCAGCATTTT; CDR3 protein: CASSGPYSNQPQHF
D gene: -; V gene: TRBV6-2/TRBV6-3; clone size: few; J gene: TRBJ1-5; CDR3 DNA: TGTGCCAGCAGTTACGGGCAGGGTACCAGACTTAGCAATCAGCCCCAGCATTTT; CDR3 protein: CASSYGQGTRLSNQPQHF
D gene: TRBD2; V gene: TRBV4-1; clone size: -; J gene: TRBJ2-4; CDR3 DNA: TGCGCCAGCAGCCAAGAAGCAGCGGGAGGAAACATTCAGTACTTC; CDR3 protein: CASSQEAAGGNIQYF
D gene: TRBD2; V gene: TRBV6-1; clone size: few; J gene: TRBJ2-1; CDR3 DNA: TGTGCCAGCAGTTACGGTAGGACTAGCGGATACAATGAGCAGTTCTTC; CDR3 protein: CASSYGRTSGYNEQFF
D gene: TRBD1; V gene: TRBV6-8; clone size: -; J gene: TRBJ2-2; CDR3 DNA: TGTGCCAGCCGGACAGGGGCGACGAACACCGGGGAGCTGTTTTTT; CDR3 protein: CASRTGATNTGELFF
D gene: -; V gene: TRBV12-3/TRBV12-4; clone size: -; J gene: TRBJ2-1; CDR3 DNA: TGTGCCAGCAGTTTAATTCCCTCTGCCGATGAGCAGTTCTTC; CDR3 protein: CASSLIPSADEQFF